What follows are 9 T cell receptor beta chains derived from one specimen sequenced in a study of CD8 T cells in Susac syndrome. Random-hexamer reverse transcription was applied to roughly 0.45 to 1 ug RNA. Each CDR3 protein is one row after TCRdb ran MiXCR on the immunoSEQ multiplex PCR reads. The sample contains roughly 150,000 distinct CDR3 sequences, roughly 95% of which appear only once. Sequenced: CD4+ T cells from PBMCs. The receptors stem from a human donor with multiple sclerosis.

The V and J genes are TRBV20-1 and TRBJ1-2; a possible D gene is TRBD1 (5 bases). CDR3 length: 15 residues. V lost 8 bases, J lost 4 bases, and 23 bases lay in between. Germline V gives CDR1 DFQATT, CDR2 SNEGSKA (reference sequence). DNA for the CDR3: TGCAGTTTACAGAGCAGGGAGAGAGAGGGCTATGGCTACACCTTC. Protein product: CSLQSREREGYGYTF.

This chain connects TRBV2 to TRBJ1-5; maybe TRBD1 (5 bases). Per the germline V gene, CDR1 is SNHLY and CDR2 is FYNNEI. V lost 3 bases and J 4 bases, leaving 10 bases between the germline ends. This CDR3 is 14 amino acids long. The CDR3 protein is CASSDYGGNQPQHF. CDR3 nucleotides: TGTGCCAGCAGTGATTACGGGGGGAATCAGCCCCAGCATTTT.

The V call is TRBV20-1, the J call TRBJ2-3, with D maybe TRBD2 (6 bases). The CDR3 has 13 amino acids. The V gene's germline CDR1 is DFQATT and CDR2 SNEGSKA (reference sequence). V was cut by 5 bases and J by 4 bases, with 13 bases left in between. The CDR3 reads CSAPPSGADTQYF. The CDR3 DNA follows: TGCAGTGCTCCCCCCTCGGGAGCAGATACGCAGTATTTT.

The count of this clonotype is one. Germline and junction disagree at one end, which may indicate a read error. The CDR3 loop is CASSSLLPSSGSFERFF. In nucleotides, the CDR3 is TGTGCCAGCAGCTCCCTCCTCCCTTCTAGCGGGAGCTTCGAGCGGTTCTTC. The genes are TRBV28 and TRBJ2-1; 10 bases align to TRBD2. Germline CDR1 is MDHEN and CDR2 is SYDVKM. The CDR3 consists of 17 residues.

The chain couples TRBV6-5 to TRBJ2-1; 13 bases agree with TRBD2. Trimming took 4 bases from V and 7 from J; bases not matched to a gene: 7. The CDR3 is 16 amino acids. Germline lookup yields CDR1 MNHEY and CDR2 SVGAGI. The CDR3 loop reads CASSSTSGRAWNEQFF. In DNA, the CDR3 is TGTGCCAGCAGTTCTACTAGCGGGAGGGCCTGGAATGAGCAGTTCTTC.

The chain is built from TRBV27 and TRBJ2-1; 7 bases align to TRBD2. Germline values: CDR1 MNHEY, CDR2 SMNVEV (reference sequence). The CDR3 is 16 residues long. The J segment lost 6 bases and the V segment lost 6 bases, leaving 14 bases of the junction unmatched. The DNA of the CDR3 is TGTGCCAGCAGAGGTGAATCTAGCGGCCCGGTCAATGAGCAGTTCTTC. It specifies CASRGESSGPVNEQFF.

V and J are TRBV12-3 or TRBV12-4 and TRBJ1-1, with 9 nucleotides matching TRBD1. This CDR3 spans 15 amino acids. J lost 5 bases, V lost 7 bases, and 11 bases had no gene match. DNA for the CDR3: TGTGCCAGCACCTCCATGGGACAGGGAGGGACTGAAGCTTTCTTT. Translation: CASTSMGQGGTEAFF.

The gene calls are TRBV12-3 or TRBV12-4 and TRBJ1-1; D is possibly TRBD1 (5 bases). The V gene lost 3 bases and the J gene lost 8 bases, with 22 bases spanning the gap. CDR3 length: 16 residues. The CDR3 spells CASSFGSGTLALEAFF. The CDR3 bases are TGTGCCAGCAGTTTTGGGTCGGGGACTCTCGCCTTGGAAGCTTTCTTT.

The chain uses TRBV5-6 and TRBJ1-2; TRBD1 might be the D (5 bases). Trimming left V 3 bases short and J 0 bases short, with 9 bases between. The V gene's germline CDR1 is SGHDT and CDR2 YYEEEE. CDR3 length: 14 residues. The CDR3 DNA reads as TGTGCCAGCAGCTCAAGGGGTTCTAACTATGGCTACACCTTC. Translating gives CASSSRGSNYGYTF.